A selection of T cell receptor beta chains follows, all from one sample in a study of blood T cell repertoires in COVID-19. Clones were read by immunoSEQ multiplex PCR, and TCRdb kept only the in-frame ones, dropping some. Found here are under 300,000 clones, approximately 91% of them singletons; the top ten hold around 2%. The sequencing sample was made of peripheral blood. The receptor set was obtained from a woman aged 40-49 years who had recovered from COVID-19. Both conserved end residues are part of each CDR3. Each record gives: J gene, D gene, clone size, V gene, CDR3 DNA, CDR3 protein. The D gene is left open where the match is weak. Rows may omit the clone size; those that give it use once, few, many or a size class.

j_call: TRBJ1-2
d_call: NA
clone_size: NA
v_call: TRBV6-1
cdr3_nt: TGTGCCAGCAGTGAAGGGGAGCGTCGCTATGGCTACACCTTC
cdr3_aa: CASSEGERRYGYTF

j_call: TRBJ2-2
d_call: NA
clone_size: NA
v_call: TRBV19
cdr3_nt: TGTGCCAGTAGTACCCCGACTAGACTCACGAACACCGGGGAGCTGTTTTTT
cdr3_aa: CASSTPTRLTNTGELFF

j_call: TRBJ1-6
d_call: TRBD1
clone_size: NA
v_call: TRBV2
cdr3_nt: TGTGCCAGCAGTGATGGGGACAGCTCACCCCTCCACTTT
cdr3_aa: CASSDGDSSPLHF

j_call: TRBJ2-5
d_call: TRBD2
clone_size: NA
v_call: TRBV30
cdr3_nt: TGTGCCTGGAGTGTGTTAGCGGGGAGGTCAGAGACCCAGTACTTC
cdr3_aa: CAWSVLAGRSETQYF

j_call: TRBJ1-6
d_call: NA
clone_size: NA
v_call: TRBV7-9
cdr3_nt: TGTGCCAGCAGCTTAGGGTCCCCCGGGCCCCTCCACTTT
cdr3_aa: CASSLGSPGPLHF

j_call: TRBJ2-1
d_call: NA
clone_size: once
v_call: TRBV7-2
cdr3_nt: TGTGCCAGCAGCCTGATTCGGGAGGAGCAGTTCTTC
cdr3_aa: CASSLIREEQFF

j_call: TRBJ2-3
d_call: TRBD2
clone_size: NA
v_call: TRBV7-3
cdr3_nt: TGTGCCAGCAGCCCCGCCCTAGCGGGGAGCACAGATACGCAGTATTTT
cdr3_aa: CASSPALAGSTDTQYF

j_call: TRBJ1-2
d_call: NA
clone_size: NA
v_call: TRBV3-1/TRBV3-2
cdr3_nt: TGTGCCAGCAGCCGCCGGGGAGGCCCCTATGGCTACACCTTC
cdr3_aa: CASSRRGGPYGYTF

j_call: TRBJ2-3
d_call: TRBD1
clone_size: once
v_call: TRBV7-9
cdr3_nt: TGTGCCAGCAGCTTAGCTGGGGGACAGGTGACAGATACGCAGTATTTT
cdr3_aa: CASSLAGGQVTDTQYF

j_call: TRBJ1-2
d_call: NA
clone_size: NA
v_call: TRBV28
cdr3_nt: TGTGCCAGCAGTTTACCTTCGTTTGGCTACACCTTC
cdr3_aa: CASSLPSFGYTF

j_call: TRBJ2-1
d_call: NA
clone_size: NA
v_call: TRBV4-3
cdr3_nt: TGCGCCAGCAGCCAAGATCCCCCTACAGGGCTCCCCTACAATGAGCAGTTCTTC
cdr3_aa: CASSQDPPTGLPYNEQFF

j_call: TRBJ2-3
d_call: TRBD2
clone_size: NA
v_call: TRBV9
cdr3_nt: TGTGCCAGCAGCTCGGGGAGACTAGCGGGGGGTTACCCCTTCACAGATACGCAGTATTTT
cdr3_aa: CASSSGRLAGGYPFTDTQYF

j_call: TRBJ2-7
d_call: TRBD2
clone_size: NA
v_call: TRBV5-6
cdr3_nt: TGTGCCAGCAGCCTAGGACTAGAAGGGGCCTACGAGCAGTACTTC
cdr3_aa: CASSLGLEGAYEQYF

j_call: TRBJ1-6
d_call: TRBD1
clone_size: NA
v_call: TRBV30
cdr3_nt: TGTGCCACTCGACAGGGGGCGAATTCACCCCTCCACTTT
cdr3_aa: CATRQGANSPLHF

j_call: TRBJ2-3
d_call: TRBD2
clone_size: NA
v_call: TRBV5-8
cdr3_nt: TGTGCCAGCAGCTTGGAGTTAGCGGGGGGGTCAGATACGCAGTATTTT
cdr3_aa: CASSLELAGGSDTQYF

j_call: TRBJ2-7
d_call: TRBD1
clone_size: once
v_call: TRBV12-5
cdr3_nt: TGTGCTAGTGGTTTGGTCGGACAGGGTTCTCGGGAGCAGTACTTC
cdr3_aa: CASGLVGQGSREQYF

j_call: TRBJ2-1
d_call: NA
clone_size: NA
v_call: TRBV6-5
cdr3_nt: TGTGCCAGCAGGCCAACAGGGATTTTCTACAATGAGCAGTTCTTC
cdr3_aa: CASRPTGIFYNEQFF

j_call: TRBJ2-7
d_call: NA
clone_size: NA
v_call: TRBV11-2
cdr3_nt: TGTGCCAGCAGCTTCGCGGAACCCTACGAGCAGTACTTC
cdr3_aa: CASSFAEPYEQYF

j_call: TRBJ2-6
d_call: TRBD1
clone_size: NA
v_call: TRBV15
cdr3_nt: TGTGCCACCAGCAGATTCTTACCGGGACAGACTTCTGGGGCCAACGTCCTGACTTTC
cdr3_aa: CATSRFLPGQTSGANVLTF

j_call: TRBJ2-7
d_call: NA
clone_size: NA
v_call: TRBV12-3/TRBV12-4
cdr3_nt: TGTGCCAGCAGAACCTCGGGGAGGTCCGAGCAGTACTTC
cdr3_aa: CASRTSGRSEQYF

j_call: TRBJ2-7
d_call: NA
clone_size: once
v_call: TRBV6-5
cdr3_nt: TGTGCCAGCAGTAAACAGGGAACTCACTCCTACGAGCAGTACTTC
cdr3_aa: CASSKQGTHSYEQYF

j_call: TRBJ2-1
d_call: NA
clone_size: NA
v_call: TRBV7-2
cdr3_nt: TGTGCCAGCAGCTTGGGACACCCGCAGGATGAGCAGTTCTTC
cdr3_aa: CASSLGHPQDEQFF